Reported below is one TCR beta chain. Its target is unknown. This CDR3 has 13 amino acids. Per germline, CDR1 LNHNV and CDR2 YYDKDF (reference sequence). V lost 0 bases and J 3 bases, leaving 4 bases between the germline ends. TCRdb passed the reads through MiXCR, listing each CDR3 protein once. The sample has about 920,000 distinct CDR3 sequences; approximately 31% are singletons. The data belong to a study of T cell repertoires in cytomegalovirus infection. Whole-study findings and limits: Across the ex vivo response, the dominant clonotypes were HLA-C-restricted CMV-specific TCR beta clonotypes. Cumulative public TCR beta family frequency identified CMV carriers with the relevant HLA.

The sequencing used cultured CD8+ T cells from PBMCs, collected from culture after CMV antigen stimulation. The source is a human donor in good health (CMV status not recorded). Some clones in this sample may be carry-over from other donors' samples. This chain links TRBV15 with TRBJ2-3; D gene unclear. In nucleotides, the CDR3 is TGTGCCACCAGCAGAGATCGGACAGATACGCAGTATTTT. Its translation: CATSRDRTDTQYF.